This T cell receptor beta chain came from a study of blood T cells in healthy people across ages. Every sample gave at least 5 micrograms of total RNA when it was extracted. Germline trimming cut 6 bases from V and 7 bases from J; bases unmatched to any gene: 11. The CDR3 extends over 14 amino acids. Germline values: CDR1 MDHEN, CDR2 SYDVKM. The second PCR ran roughly 7 to 12 cycles with a sample-barcoded 5' primer and J-beta primers. MiXCR, run by TCRdb on the 5' RACE reads, gives a single entry per CDR3 protein. The sample comprises 800,000 to 950,000 distinct CDR3 sequences, almost 30% of which are singletons, and roughly a tenth rests with the top ten. These data also featured in a second study, about T cells of mothers and their children.

The chain recombines TRBV28 with TRBJ2-7; 8 bases fit TRBD1. The sequenced sample consisted of blood. This TCR was sampled from a woman between 40 and 50 years old in good health. The DNA for the CDR3 is TGTGCCAGCAGAACGGGGACAGGACGGCTGGAGCAGTACTTC. It encodes CASRTGTGRLEQYF.